One and the same sample provided the 29 T cell receptor beta chains below, sequenced in a study of shared clonotypes between healthy human individuals. The naive CD8 fraction comprised CD45RO-negative cells positively selected for CCR7 and excluded terminally differentiated effector memory CD45RA+ cells. Profiling relied on immunoSEQ multiplex PCR, and the TCRdb table lists in-frame clones only, not all of them. This table holds hundreds of thousands of clones, 90% to 97% found once. The source material was naive CD8+ T cells sorted from blood. The receptors shown here come from a man younger than 45 in good health.

The V call is TRBV2, the J call TRBJ2-5; D is possibly TRBD1 or TRBD2 (5 bases each). V was cut by 10 bases and J by 5 bases, with 17 bases left in between. The V gene's germline CDR1 is SNHLY and CDR2 FYNNEI. The CDR3 runs 13 residues. In nucleotides, the CDR3 is TGTGCCATCTTGGGACCCGCGTTGGAGACCCAGTACTTC. Amino acid sequence: CAILGPALETQYF. Drawing the rest from reference TRBV2 and TRBJ2-5, the complete variable domain is EPEVTQTPSHQVTQMGQEVILRCVPISNHLYFYWYRQILGQKVEFLVSFYNNEISEKSEIFDDQFSVERPDGSNFTLKIRSTKLEDSAMYFCAILGPALETQYFGPGTRLLVL.

This chain links TRBV9 with TRBJ2-1; 11 bases are shared with TRBD2. With 4 bases clipped from V and 6 bases from J, the junction kept 6 bases outside the gene matches. The length of the CDR3 is 15 residues. Germline CDR1 SGDLS, CDR2 YYNGEE. In nucleotides, the CDR3 is TGTGCCAGCAGCCCGACTAGCGGGATTGCCAATGAGCAGTTCTTC. Amino acids: CASSPTSGIANEQFF.

The chain links TRBV9 to TRBJ2-2, with TRBD2 identical over 8 bases. Germline values: CDR1 SGDLS, CDR2 YYNGEE. V was clipped by 2 bases and J by 7 bases; unmatched bases: 10. The CDR3 consists of 16 residues. In DNA form, the CDR3 reads TGTGCCAGCAGCGTTTTCATGGCGGGAGGTATCGGGGAGCTGTTTTTT. The encoded protein is CASSVFMAGGIGELFF.

The chain has TRBV7-9 and TRBJ2-7, with TRBD2 identical over 10 bases. Germline-derived CDR1 and CDR2 are SEHNR and FQNEAQ (reference sequence). The CDR3 sequence is 15 residues long. V shed 6 bases and J 5 bases; nucleotides not matched to a gene: 10. DNA of the CDR3: TGTGCCAGCAGTTCCCTAGCGGGAGCAGTCGACGAGCAGTACTTC. Protein sequence: CASSSLAGAVDEQYF.

This sequence joins TRBV15 and TRBJ1-1; TRBD1 aligns across 9 bases. CDR1 is LNHNV, CDR2 YYDKDF, per germline (reference sequence). With 8 bases clipped from V and 0 bases from J, the junction kept 7 bases outside the gene matches. The CDR3 is 15 amino acids. The CDR3 sequence: CATSRTGVLNTEAFF. The CDR3 DNA reads as TGTGCCACCTCCCGGACAGGGGTTCTGAACACTGAAGCTTTCTTT.

The chain combines TRBV6-1 with TRBJ2-5, with TRBD2 matching over 7 bases. This CDR3 has 15 residues. The trim removed 6 bases at V and 3 bases at J, leaving 10 bases unmatched. Per the germline V gene, CDR1 is MNHNS and CDR2 is SASEGT. The CDR3 loop reads CASSPRPSGKETQYF. The DNA of the CDR3 is TGTGCCAGCAGCCCGCGGCCTAGCGGTAAAGAGACCCAGTACTTC.

This sequence joins TRBV13 and TRBJ1-3, with 9 positions matching TRBD1. Germline loops: CDR1 PRHDT, CDR2 FYEKMQ (reference sequence). The CDR3 consists of 14 residues. Unmatched junction bases numbered 2, after V lost 0 bases and J lost 8 bases. CDR3 region: CASSLGDRGDTIYF. The CDR3 DNA is TGTGCCAGCAGCTTAGGCGACAGGGGGGACACCATATATTTT.

This chain joins TRBV7-9 and TRBJ2-7; 8 nucleotides match TRBD1. The ends lost 1 base at V and 0 bases at J; junction bases unmatched: 2. The V gene's germline CDR1 is SEHNR and CDR2 FQNEAQ (reference sequence). This CDR3 has 15 amino acids. This CDR3 reads CASSLGTGSSYEQYF. The CDR3 coding sequence is TGTGCCAGCAGCTTAGGGACAGGGAGCTCCTACGAGCAGTACTTC. The full variable domain, its missing parts supplied by reference TRBV7-9 and TRBJ2-7, is DTGVSQNPRHKITKRGQNVTFRCDPISEHNRLYWYRQTLGQGPEFLTYFQNEAQLEKSRLLSDRFSAERPKGSFSTLEIQRTEQGDSAMYLCASSLGTGSSYEQYFGPGTRLTVT.

The chain couples TRBV6-5 to TRBJ2-3, with D possibly being TRBD2 (5 bases). The V end was cut by 5 bases, the J end by 6 bases, with 12 bases between. CDR3 size: 13 residues. Germline CDR1 and CDR2: MNHEY and SVGAGI. The CDR3 spells CASSQEIADTQYF. The CDR3 DNA sequence: TGTGCCAGCAGTCAAGAAATAGCGGATACGCAGTATTTT.

The chain combines TRBV9 with TRBJ1-5, with TRBD1 as a possible D gene (6 bases). There are 15 residues in the CDR3. CDR1 and CDR2 (germline): SGDLS, YYNGEE. The germline V and J ends were trimmed by 3 bases and 5 bases, with 15 bases remaining between them. The CDR3 region is CASSDGQGTDQPQHF. The CDR3 bases are TGTGCCAGCAGCGACGGGCAGGGGACCGATCAGCCCCAGCATTTT.

The genes are TRBV18 and TRBJ2-2; 8 bases are shared with TRBD1. The CDR3 is 15 residues long. Germline trimming cut 4 bases from V and 1 base from J; bases unmatched to any gene: 2. Germline CDR1 KGHSH, CDR2 LQKENI. The CDR3 DNA reads TGTGCCAGCTCACAAGGGACAGGGAACACCGGGGAGCTGTTTTTT. It specifies CASSQGTGNTGELFF.

The chain is built from TRBV28 and TRBJ2-7, with TRBD2 matching over 10 bases. Germline CDR1 MDHEN, CDR2 SYDVKM. This CDR3 spans 14 amino acids. The V segment lost 7 bases and the J segment 3 bases; nucleotides outside the gene matches: 6. CDR3 in amino acids: CASNGLADLYEQYF. The CDR3 DNA is TGTGCCAGCAATGGACTAGCGGACCTCTACGAGCAGTACTTC.

This clone has only one observation. This chain's CDR3 is CASSYGSNQPQHF. CDR3 nucleotides: TGTGCCAGCAGTTACGGCAGCAATCAGCCCCAGCATTTT. This chain connects TRBV6-6 to TRBJ1-5, with no clear D. The CDR3 is 13 amino acids. The germline V gene has CDR1 MNHNY and CDR2 SVGAGI (reference sequence). V gave up 2 bases and J gave up 1 base, with 3 bases separating them.

V and J are TRBV7-6 and TRBJ1-6, with D uncertain. The ends were cut back, 5 bases at V and 7 bases at J, with 9 bases in the middle. Germline CDR1 is SGHVS and CDR2 is FNYEAQ. The CDR3 consists of 13 residues. The CDR3 region is CASSEALNSPLHF. CDR3 sequence (DNA): TGTGCCAGCAGCGAGGCTTTGAATTCACCCCTCCACTTT.

The chain recombines TRBV27 with TRBJ2-3; TRBD2 aligns across 8 bases. Germline CDR1 and CDR2: MNHEY and SMNVEV (reference sequence). Trimming removed 6 bases from V and 4 bases from J; junction bases left unmatched: 12. The CDR3 is made up of 16 amino acids. In nucleotides, the CDR3 is TGTGCCAGCAGCCCGGGAGGGGGGTGGTTGTCAGATACGCAGTATTTT. Amino acid sequence: CASSPGGGWLSDTQYF.

The chain employs TRBV14 and TRBJ2-2; 8 bases are shared with TRBD1. V was pared by 2 bases and J by 6 bases, with 8 bases of the junction left unmatched. This CDR3 has 16 residues. The germline gives CDR1 SGHDN, CDR2 FVKESK. This chain's CDR3 is CASSQTGGSVAGELFF. The CDR3 bases are TGTGCCAGCAGCCAAACAGGGGGTTCGGTCGCCGGGGAGCTGTTTTTT.

The chain uses TRBV5-1 and TRBJ2-1; 10 bases align to TRBD1. Germline V CDR1 and CDR2: SGHRS, YFSETQ. Trimming cost V 3 bases and J 2 bases; bases outside gene matches: 8. This CDR3 is built from 17 residues. The CDR3 spells CASSSGGTGAPYNEQFF. The CDR3 DNA is TGCGCCAGCAGCTCGGGCGGGACAGGGGCTCCCTACAATGAGCAGTTCTTC. Variable domain in full (rest from reference TRBV5-1 and TRBJ2-1): KAGVTQTPRYLIKTRGQQVTLSCSPISGHRSVSWYQQTPGQGLQFLFEYFSETQRNKGNFPGRFSGRQFSNSRSEMNVSTLELGDSALYLCASSSGGTGAPYNEQFFGPGTRLTVL.

This clone came up once. The rearrangement joins TRBV4-3 to TRBJ2-7; 9 nucleotides agree with TRBD2. The CDR3 has 15 amino acids. Germline trimming cut 1 base from V and 3 bases from J; bases unmatched to any gene: 4. Germline V CDR1 and CDR2: LGHNA, YSLEER. CDR3 in amino acids: CASSQARLAVYEQYF. The CDR3 DNA reads TGCGCCAGCAGCCAAGCGAGACTAGCGGTCTACGAGCAGTACTTC.

The CDR3 DNA reads TGTGCCGGGCACGGGACATCCTACGAGCAGTACTTC. As protein: CAGHGTSYEQYF. The V call is TRBV2, the J call TRBJ2-7, with D perhaps matching TRBD1 (6 bases). Trimming removed 11 bases from V and 1 base from J, with 12 bases in between. Germline V gives CDR1 SNHLY, CDR2 FYNNEI. The CDR3 runs 12 residues. Based on the CDR3 plus reference TRBV2 and TRBJ2-7, the full variable domain is EPEVTQTPSHQVTQMGQEVILRCVPISNHLYFYWYRQILGQKVEFLVSFYNNEISEKSEIFDDQFSVERPDGSNFTLKIRSTKLEDSAMYFCAGHGTSYEQYFGPGTRLTVT.

The chain uses TRBV13 and TRBJ2-1; a possible D gene is TRBD1 (6 bases). V dropped 5 bases and J dropped 7 bases, with 15 bases sitting between them. Germline CDR1 is PRHDT and CDR2 is FYEKMQ (reference sequence). The CDR3 extends over 14 amino acids. The CDR3 DNA follows: TGTGCCAGCAGCACTACAGGGAATTCGAATGAGCAGTTCTTC. Translated: CASSTTGNSNEQFF.

This clone is a singleton in its sample. The chain carries TRBV27 and TRBJ2-7; 7 positions match TRBD2. Germline loops: CDR1 MNHEY, CDR2 SMNVEV (reference sequence). V lost 6 bases and J lost 0; bases outside the gene matches: 5. This CDR3 comprises 14 residues. DNA for the CDR3: TGTGCCAGCAGGCCCGGGACTATCTCCTACGAGCAGTACTTC. Amino acid sequence: CASRPGTISYEQYF.

The chain combines TRBV11-2 with TRBJ2-7, with 8 bases that match TRBD1. CDR1 and CDR2 from the germline V gene are SGHAT and FQNNGV. This CDR3 has 15 residues. V shed 0 bases, J shed 4 bases, and the junction held 5 bases outside the gene matches. CDR3 sequence reads: CASSLEGQVRYEQYF. DNA of the CDR3: TGTGCCAGCAGCTTAGAGGGACAGGTTCGGTACGAGCAGTACTTC.

This chain joins TRBV6-1 and TRBJ2-2, with D unclear. The CDR3 runs 13 residues. V lost 8 bases, J lost 3 bases, and 10 bases lay in between. Looked up from germline, CDR1 is MNHNS and CDR2 is SASEGT. The CDR3 sequence is CASSGRYTGELFF. CDR3 DNA sequence: TGTGCCAGCTCAGGCAGGTACACCGGGGAGCTGTTTTTT.

Here the CDR3 reads CASSQDLGQGTLRGYGYTF. The CDR3 DNA reads TGCGCCAGCAGCCAAGATTTGGGACAGGGGACCCTCCGTGGCTATGGCTACACCTTC. The rearrangement uses TRBV4-3 and TRBJ1-2; TRBD1 matches at 10 bases. In germline, CDR1 is LGHNA, CDR2 YSLEER. This CDR3 is 19 amino acids long. The ends lost 0 bases at V and 4 bases at J; junction bases unmatched: 14.

The chain employs TRBV6-1 and TRBJ1-2; 7 nucleotides line up with TRBD1. This CDR3 comprises 11 residues. Trimming at V came to 8 bases and at J to 7 bases, leaving 4 bases not matched to a gene. CDR1 MNHNS and CDR2 SASEGT come from the germline V gene. The CDR3 here is CASYRGSGYTF. The CDR3 DNA sequence: TGTGCCAGCTACAGGGGTAGTGGCTACACCTTC.

CDR3 amino acids: CASSSSAGETLTQHF. The CDR3 DNA is TGTGCCAGCAGTTCATCCGCGGGGGAAACACTGACCCAGCATTTT. The rearrangement uses TRBV6-6 and TRBJ1-5; a weak D match, TRBD1 (5 bases). The CDR3 has 15 residues. In germline, CDR1 is MNHNY, CDR2 SVGAGI (reference sequence). V was clipped by 4 bases and J by 11 bases, with 21 bases between them.

The rearrangement links TRBV6-5 to TRBJ2-7; 11 bases fit TRBD2. Unmatched junction bases numbered 2, after V lost 2 bases and J lost 2 bases. Germline CDR1 reads MNHEY; CDR2 reads SVGAGI. The length of the CDR3 is 15 residues. The CDR3 loop is CASSYGLAGPYEQYF. Here the CDR3 DNA reads TGTGCCAGCAGTTACGGACTAGCGGGCCCCTACGAGCAGTACTTC.

This rearrangement joins TRBV29-1 to TRBJ2-1; D gene uncertain. Germline lookup yields CDR1 SQVTM and CDR2 ANQGSEA. The CDR3 has 16 residues. Between the trimmed V and J ends, which lost 3 bases and 1 base, there was a span of 16 bases. The CDR3 nucleotides are TGCAGCGTTGAGGAGATAAAGGGTAGGTCCTACAATGAGCAGTTCTTC. This encodes CSVEEIKGRSYNEQFF.

The chain has TRBV15 and TRBJ1-3; D is undetermined. Germline lookup yields CDR1 LNHNV and CDR2 YYDKDF (reference sequence). CDR3 length: 15 amino acids. V was trimmed by 6 bases and J by 0 bases, leaving 12 bases between them. The CDR3 nucleotides are TGTGCCACCAGGAGTTCGGCCTACTCTGGAAACACCATATATTTT. It codes for CATRSSAYSGNTIYF.